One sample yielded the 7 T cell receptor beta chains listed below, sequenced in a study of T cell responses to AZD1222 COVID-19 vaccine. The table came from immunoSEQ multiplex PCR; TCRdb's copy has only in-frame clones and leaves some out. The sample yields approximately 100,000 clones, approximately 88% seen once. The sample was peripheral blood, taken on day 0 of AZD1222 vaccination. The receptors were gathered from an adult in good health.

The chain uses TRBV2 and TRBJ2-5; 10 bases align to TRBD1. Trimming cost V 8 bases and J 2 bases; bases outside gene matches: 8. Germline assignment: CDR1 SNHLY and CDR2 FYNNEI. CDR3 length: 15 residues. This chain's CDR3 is CASGPRTGGQETQYF. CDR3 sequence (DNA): TGTGCCAGCGGCCCAAGGACAGGGGGTCAAGAGACCCAGTACTTC.

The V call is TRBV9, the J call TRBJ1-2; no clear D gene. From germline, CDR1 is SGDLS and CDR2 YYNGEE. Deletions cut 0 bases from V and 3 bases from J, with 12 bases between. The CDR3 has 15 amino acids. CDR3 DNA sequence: TGTGCCAGCAGCGTAGAAGTTCAGACGGACTATGGCTACACCTTC. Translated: CASSVEVQTDYGYTF.

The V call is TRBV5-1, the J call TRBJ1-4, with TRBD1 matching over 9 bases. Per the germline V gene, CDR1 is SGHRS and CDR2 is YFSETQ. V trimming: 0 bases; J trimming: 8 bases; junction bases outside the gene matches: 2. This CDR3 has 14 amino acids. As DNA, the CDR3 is TGCGCCAGCAGCTTGGCCGGGACAGGGGAAAAACTGTTTTTT. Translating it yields CASSLAGTGEKLFF.

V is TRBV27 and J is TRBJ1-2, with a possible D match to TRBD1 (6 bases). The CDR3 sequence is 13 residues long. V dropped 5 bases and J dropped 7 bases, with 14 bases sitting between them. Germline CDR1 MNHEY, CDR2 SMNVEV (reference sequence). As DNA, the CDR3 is TGTGCCAGCAGTCAAAGGGGGGCGCGTGGCTACACCTTC. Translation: CASSQRGARGYTF.

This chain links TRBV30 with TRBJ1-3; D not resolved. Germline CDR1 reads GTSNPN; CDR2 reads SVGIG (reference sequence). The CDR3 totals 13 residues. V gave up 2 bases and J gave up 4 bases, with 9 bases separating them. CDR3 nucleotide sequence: TGTGCCTGGAGTTCAACAAGGGGAAACACCATATATTTT. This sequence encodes CAWSSTRGNTIYF.

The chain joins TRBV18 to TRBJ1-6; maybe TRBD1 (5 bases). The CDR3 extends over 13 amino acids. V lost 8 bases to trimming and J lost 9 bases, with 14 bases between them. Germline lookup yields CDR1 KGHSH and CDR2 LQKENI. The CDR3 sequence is CASGPGPSSPLHF. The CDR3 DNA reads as TGTGCCAGCGGACCAGGGCCCAGTTCACCCCTCCACTTT. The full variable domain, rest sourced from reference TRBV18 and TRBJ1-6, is NAGVMQNPRHLVRRRGQEARLRCSPMKGHSHVYWYRQLPEEGLKFMVYLQKENIIDESGMPKERFSAEFPKEGPSILRIQQVVRGDSAAYFCASGPGPSSPLHFGNGTRLTVT.

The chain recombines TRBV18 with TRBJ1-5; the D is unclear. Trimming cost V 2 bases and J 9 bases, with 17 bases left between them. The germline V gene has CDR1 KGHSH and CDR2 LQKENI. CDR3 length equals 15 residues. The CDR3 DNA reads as TGTGCCAGCTCACCATCTCGAGGATCGGAGTGGCCCCAGCATTTT. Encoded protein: CASSPSRGSEWPQHF.